These T cell receptor beta chains were read from a single sample in a study of blood T cell repertoires in COVID-19. Assay used: immunoSEQ multiplex PCR; TCRdb lists only in-frame clones, some missing. Of some 220,000 clones in the sample, approximately 86% are singletons; the top ten hold roughly 1.3%. The sample comprised peripheral blood. The source of these receptors is a woman under 40 with COVID-19, enrolled during active disease. The conserved cysteine and the conserved F or W are not part of the CDR3 here. D genes are given only for firm matches.

d_gene,v_gene,j_gene,CDR3aa
-,TRBV7-6,TRBJ1-1,ASSLLIGEPNTEAF
-,TRBV28,TRBJ2-5,ASSTPASGPKKTQY
-,TRBV11-2,TRBJ1-2,ASSTAPQGGYT
-,TRBV16,TRBJ2-5,ASSQSREEGQY
TRBD2,TRBV20-1,TRBJ2-5,SASWSSGGEETQY
TRBD1,TRBV6-2/TRBV6-3,TRBJ2-7,ASSYGGTGSYEQY
TRBD2,TRBV18,TRBJ2-7,ASSFRGDGEEQY
TRBD1,TRBV19,TRBJ1-2,ASSSDRGQNGYT
TRBD1,TRBV2,TRBJ1-5,ATGTAPSNQPQH
-,TRBV6-4,TRBJ1-5,ASQIRDSNQPQH
-,TRBV14,TRBJ2-4,ASSQSQGGIQY
-,TRBV5-1,TRBJ2-3,ASSKGGEDTQY